The sequence of this T cell receptor (beta chain) was determined in a study of CD8 T cells in ankylosing spondylitis. This clonotype was counted only a few times. Its cognate antigen is unknown. Using its own MiXCR run on the 5' RACE reads, TCRdb lists one record per CDR3 protein. The table includes 750,000 to 850,000 distinct CDR3 sequences, 12% detected once. This CDR3 spans 13 amino acids. Trimming shortened V by 1 base and J by 1 base, and 4 bases separated the two germline ends. Germline V CDR1 and CDR2: SGHRS, YFSETQ. General observations from the study: A motif of eight highly homologous TCR beta variants was seen as apparently characteristic of ankylosing spondylitis blood.

V is TRBV5-1 and J is TRBJ2-3; D is uncertain. The sequence came from a male donor with ankylosing spondylitis. Source material: blood, either unsorted or a sorted T cell fraction (not recorded which). CDR3 bases: TGCGCCAGCAGCTTGCCTCGCACAGATACGCAGTATTTT. It encodes CASSLPRTDTQYF.